This T cell receptor (beta chain) was profiled in a study of shared clonotypes between healthy human individuals. Study-wide context: Three plates each covered CD4 naive and memory; CD8 naive two, CD8 memory one. General study points: Memory subsets had estimated richness that was generally smaller than that of naive subsets.

Germline V gives CDR1 MDHEN, CDR2 SYDVKM. Trimming stripped 3 bases from V and 2 bases from J, with 14 bases between. This CDR3 contains 15 residues. The method was immunoSEQ multiplex PCR; TCRdb's version includes in-frame clones alone and lacks a portion of them. The table shows 90,000 to 150,000 clones, with around 68% occurring only once. There are many counts of this clone. Antigen: not known. Researchers reported that CD8 memory united CD45RO+ cells with CCR7-negative CD45RA+ TemRA cells. The chain links TRBV28 to TRBJ2-7; D remains ambiguous. Sample: memory CD8+ T cells sorted from blood. Subset described: CD45RO+ cells pooled with CCR7-negative TemRA cells. The source is a woman in her thirties in good health. The CDR3: CASSFHSEDTYEQYF. DNA for the CDR3: TGTGCCAGCAGTTTCCATAGTGAGGATACCTACGAGCAGTACTTC.